The T cell receptor beta chain described here comes from a study of T-cell reconstitution after alpha-beta-depleted transplantation in children. Study findings and constraints: There were reportedly several hundred expanded graft clones from which alpha-beta T cells came about two months after transplant. From newly produced T cells came most of the T-cell counts and diversity one year after transplant. Day-60 TCRbeta diversity that was high in some patients was derived from surviving recipient T cells and thymic progenitors.

The sample holds a few counts of this clonotype. No antigen is known for it. The library targeted TCRbeta and was prepared with unique molecular identifiers. TCRdb re-analysed the PCR reads in MiXCR, keeping a single row per CDR3 protein. The sample lists hundreds of thousands of distinct CDR3 sequences; around 25% were seen once. The sequenced sample was PBMCs, mostly from graft donor cells, obtained 360 days after TCRalphabeta/CD19-depleted stem cell transplant. The TCR comes from a female patient aged 2-15 years who had a stem cell transplant for congenital amegakaryocytic thrombocytopenia, so the T cells may come from the graft donor.

Here the CDR3 reads CASSLFPFPDTQYF. The CDR3 DNA sequence: TGTGCCAGCAGCTTATTCCCTTTCCCAGATACGCAGTATTTT. This chain uses TRBV7-9 with TRBJ2-3, with D uncertain. V lost 2 bases, J lost 4 bases, and 10 bases lay in between. The CDR3 sequence is 14 residues long. Looked up from germline, CDR1 is SEHNR and CDR2 is FQNEAQ (reference sequence).